These T cell receptor beta chains were read from a single sample in a study of shared clonotypes between healthy human individuals. Sequenced by immunoSEQ multiplex PCR; TCRdb stores in-frame clones only, minus some. The sample records 1,400,000 or so clones, roughly 98.5% being singletons. The sequencing sample was made of naive CD4+ T cells sorted from blood. The receptors here all came from a man aged 25 to 40 in good health. The CDR3 runs from the conserved cysteine through the conserved F or W. The order of the fields is V gene, clone size, J gene, D gene, CDR3 protein, CDR3 DNA. The D gene is left open where the match is weak. Clone size appears in some rows only: once, few, many, or a class for an expanded clone.

>TRBV29-1|-|TRBJ2-1|TRBD2
CSVGGETSGSGWNEQFF
TGCAGCGTTGGAGGAGAGACTAGCGGGAGTGGTTGGAATGAGCAGTTCTTC
>TRBV12-5|-|TRBJ2-1|TRBD2
CASASSGRAGNEQFF
TGTGCTAGTGCTTCTAGCGGGAGGGCCGGAAATGAGCAGTTCTTC
>TRBV2|-|TRBJ2-7|-
CASSEPGLLNEQYF
TGTGCCAGCAGTGAACCGGGACTTTTGAACGAGCAGTACTTC
>TRBV6-5|-|TRBJ2-1|-
CASSYSWLEPSNEQFF
TGTGCCAGCAGTTACTCGTGGCTAGAGCCCTCCAATGAGCAGTTCTTC
>TRBV5-8|-|TRBJ1-2|-
CASPTKPSEGYTF
TGTGCCAGCCCCACTAAGCCGTCGGAGGGCTACACCTTC
>TRBV27|-|TRBJ2-5|TRBD2
CASRKRLAGEETQYF
TGTGCCAGCAGGAAGAGACTAGCGGGAGAAGAGACCCAGTACTTC
>TRBV7-8|-|TRBJ1-2|-
CASSLGRVPNYYGYTF
TGTGCCAGCAGCTTAGGCAGGGTTCCGAACTACTATGGCTACACCTTC
>TRBV2|-|TRBJ1-1|-
CASSEDRSEAFF
TGTGCCAGCAGCGAAGACAGGTCGGAAGCTTTCTTT
>TRBV2|-|TRBJ1-5|-
CASRGDGNQPQHF
TGTGCCAGCAGGGGGGACGGCAATCAGCCCCAGCATTTT
>TRBV18|-|TRBJ2-7|-
CASSRGPYEQYF
TGTGCCAGCTCACGAGGACCCTACGAGCAGTACTTC
>TRBV30|-|TRBJ2-3|TRBD2
CAWSVLLLAASTDTQYF
TGTGCCTGGAGTGTACTGTTGCTAGCGGCCTCCACAGATACGCAGTATTTT
>TRBV9|-|TRBJ1-4|-
CASSVTGGMNEKLFF
TGTGCCAGCAGCGTAACTGGGGGGATGAATGAAAAACTGTTTTTT
>TRBV29-1|-|TRBJ2-7|-
CSTSGMDYEQYF
TGCAGCACCTCAGGGATGGACTACGAGCAGTACTTC
>TRBV15|-|TRBJ2-4|-
CATSRDPSPLAKNIQYF
TGTGCCACCAGCAGAGATCCTTCTCCACTAGCCAAAAACATTCAGTACTTC
>TRBV15|-|TRBJ2-5|-
CATSRQGQETQYF
TGTGCCACCAGCAGGCAGGGCCAAGAGACCCAGTACTTC
>TRBV14|-|TRBJ2-7|TRBD2
CASSQDTPGTSGSYEQYF
TGTGCCAGCAGCCAAGATACCCCCGGGACTAGCGGGAGCTACGAGCAGTACTTC
>TRBV2|once|TRBJ2-7|TRBD2
CASTRTSGSYEQYF
TGTGCCAGCACTAGGACTAGCGGGAGCTACGAGCAGTACTTC
>TRBV5-1|-|TRBJ2-1|TRBD2
CASSSIQRESYNEQFF
TGCGCCAGCAGCTCGATTCAGCGGGAGTCCTACAATGAGCAGTTCTTC
>TRBV28|-|TRBJ1-3|-
CASSPLPRNTIYF
TGTGCCAGCAGTCCCCTTCCCAGGAACACCATATATTTT
>TRBV28|once|TRBJ2-7|-
CASGGGFYEQYF
TGTGCCAGCGGGGGCGGGTTCTACGAGCAGTACTTC
>TRBV5-1|-|TRBJ2-5|TRBD2
CASSPIASGYQETQYF
TGCGCCAGCAGCCCTATCGCTAGCGGCTACCAAGAGACCCAGTACTTC
>TRBV7-8|once|TRBJ1-1|-
CASSLRLTGTTTEAFF
TGTGCCAGCAGCTTACGCCTGACAGGTACAACTACTGAAGCTTTCTTT
>TRBV5-1|once|TRBJ2-1|TRBD2
CASSDTRPASGRRNEQFF
TGCGCCAGCAGCGACACACGGCCAGCAAGCGGGAGGAGGAATGAGCAGTTCTTC
>TRBV6-1|-|TRBJ1-5|-
CASSEAGRSNQPQHF
TGTGCCAGCAGTGAAGCCGGCCGTAGCAATCAGCCCCAGCATTTT
>TRBV6-1|-|TRBJ2-3|-
CASSPDWGADTQYF
TGTGCCAGCAGTCCCGACTGGGGAGCAGATACGCAGTATTTT
>TRBV7-2|-|TRBJ2-7|-
CASSLGPGNYEQYF
TGTGCCAGCAGCTTAGGCCCAGGCAACTACGAGCAGTACTTC
>TRBV9|-|TRBJ2-7|TRBD1
CASSVAGTDYEQYF
TGTGCCAGCAGCGTAGCTGGGACAGATTACGAGCAGTACTTC
>TRBV2|-|TRBJ2-2|-
CASKEVNTGELFF
TGTGCCAGCAAGGAGGTGAACACCGGGGAGCTGTTTTTT
>TRBV28|-|TRBJ2-7|TRBD2
CASSPNYSGATYEQYF
TGTGCCAGCAGCCCTAACTATAGCGGGGCGACCTACGAGCAGTACTTC
>TRBV5-1|-|TRBJ2-3|TRBD2
CASSPGTSGLITQYF
TGCGCCAGCAGCCCCGGGACTAGCGGTCTGATTACGCAGTATTTT
>TRBV18|-|TRBJ1-6|TRBD1
CASARDSSYNSPLHF
TGTGCCAGCGCGCGGGACAGCTCCTATAATTCACCCCTCCACTTT
>TRBV4-1|-|TRBJ2-3|-
CASSQDTARRTDTQYF
TGCGCCAGCAGCCAAGATACCGCCAGGCGCACAGATACGCAGTATTTT
>TRBV30|-|TRBJ1-1|-
CAWRQGMNTEAFF
TGTGCCTGGAGGCAGGGAATGAACACTGAAGCTTTCTTT
>TRBV5-1|-|TRBJ2-1|TRBD2
CASSLEGLADNEQFF
TGCGCCAGCAGCTTGGAAGGTCTAGCGGACAATGAGCAGTTCTTC
>TRBV6-6|once|TRBJ2-7|-
CASRPVPSYEQYF
TGTGCCAGCAGACCTGTACCGTCCTACGAGCAGTACTTC
>TRBV6-5|-|TRBJ1-1|-
CASSYAGGGTEAFF
TGTGCCAGCAGTTACGCTGGGGGCGGGACTGAAGCTTTCTTT
>TRBV7-2|-|TRBJ1-3|-
CASSFRLGGFLGNTIYF
TGTGCCAGCAGCTTTCGGCTCGGCGGGTTCCTAGGAAACACCATATATTTT
>TRBV28|-|TRBJ2-1|TRBD2
CASSFPTSGLSSYNEQFF
TGTGCCAGCAGTTTCCCCACTAGCGGGCTTAGCTCCTACAATGAGCAGTTCTTC
>TRBV29-1|-|TRBJ2-1|-
CSVLASSQLEQFF
TGCAGCGTGTTGGCTAGCTCTCAACTGGAGCAGTTCTTC
>TRBV7-6|once|TRBJ2-7|TRBD2
CASSLATPSGSSYEQYF
TGTGCCAGCAGCTTAGCGACCCCTAGCGGGAGCTCCTACGAGCAGTACTTC
>TRBV7-9|-|TRBJ1-2|-
CASSLARDYGYTF
TGTGCCAGCAGCTTAGCACGGGACTATGGCTACACCTTC
>TRBV15|once|TRBJ2-7|TRBD1
CATSRGDRFYEQYF
TGTGCCACCAGCAGAGGGGACAGGTTCTACGAGCAGTACTTC
>TRBV27|-|TRBJ2-1|-
CASSLRVSSYNEQFF
TGTGCCAGCAGTTTAAGGGTTAGCTCCTACAATGAGCAGTTCTTC
>TRBV7-2|few|TRBJ1-2|TRBD1
CASSASGGANYGYTF
TGTGCCAGCAGCGCATCAGGGGGCGCCAACTATGGCTACACCTTC
>TRBV9|-|TRBJ2-6|-
CASSVVGSGANVLTF
TGTGCCAGCAGCGTCGTCGGCTCTGGGGCCAACGTCCTGACTTTC
>TRBV4-1|-|TRBJ1-5|-
CASSQEMAQPQHF
TGCGCCAGCAGCCAAGAGATGGCTCAGCCCCAGCATTTT
>TRBV5-1|-|TRBJ2-3|-
CASSLALGGSTDTQYF
TGCGCCAGCAGCTTGGCCCTGGGCGGGAGCACAGATACGCAGTATTTT
>TRBV6-1|-|TRBJ2-2|-
CASSADSNTGELFF
TGTGCCAGCAGTGCCGACAGCAACACCGGGGAGCTGTTTTTT
>TRBV5-1|-|TRBJ1-3|-
CASSRAAGNTIYF
TGCGCCAGCAGTAGGGCAGCTGGAAACACCATATATTTT
>TRBV5-4|-|TRBJ2-1|-
CASTAGGSYNEQFF
TGTGCCAGCACCGCCGGGGGCTCCTACAATGAGCAGTTCTTC
>TRBV11-2|-|TRBJ2-2|-
CASSPTPGLKSGGELFF
TGTGCCAGCAGCCCGACGCCGGGACTCAAAAGTGGCGGGGAGCTGTTTTTT
>TRBV29-1|-|TRBJ2-1|-
CSATRQSTVGLNNEQFF
TGCAGCGCCACACGGCAGTCGACAGTAGGGTTAAACAATGAGCAGTTCTTC
>TRBV9|-|TRBJ2-2|TRBD2
CASSVGLAAYYGELFF
TGTGCCAGCAGCGTAGGGCTAGCGGCGTACTACGGGGAGCTGTTTTTT
>TRBV5-4|-|TRBJ2-7|TRBD2
CASSSRTSGVSEQYF
TGTGCCAGCAGCTCCCGGACTAGCGGGGTGTCCGAGCAGTACTTC
>TRBV11-2|-|TRBJ2-1|TRBD2
CASSLGPGGHNEQFF
TGTGCCAGCAGCCTAGGTCCGGGAGGGCATAATGAGCAGTTCTTC
>TRBV15|-|TRBJ2-1|TRBD2
CATKGGEGTYNEQFF
TGTGCCACCAAGGGAGGGGAGGGAACCTACAATGAGCAGTTCTTC
>TRBV7-9|-|TRBJ2-3|-
CASSLSSTDTQYF
TGTGCCAGCAGCTTATCTAGCACAGATACGCAGTATTTT
>TRBV5-1|-|TRBJ1-2|-
CASSFDVANYGYTF
TGCGCCAGCAGCTTCGACGTAGCTAACTATGGCTACACCTTC